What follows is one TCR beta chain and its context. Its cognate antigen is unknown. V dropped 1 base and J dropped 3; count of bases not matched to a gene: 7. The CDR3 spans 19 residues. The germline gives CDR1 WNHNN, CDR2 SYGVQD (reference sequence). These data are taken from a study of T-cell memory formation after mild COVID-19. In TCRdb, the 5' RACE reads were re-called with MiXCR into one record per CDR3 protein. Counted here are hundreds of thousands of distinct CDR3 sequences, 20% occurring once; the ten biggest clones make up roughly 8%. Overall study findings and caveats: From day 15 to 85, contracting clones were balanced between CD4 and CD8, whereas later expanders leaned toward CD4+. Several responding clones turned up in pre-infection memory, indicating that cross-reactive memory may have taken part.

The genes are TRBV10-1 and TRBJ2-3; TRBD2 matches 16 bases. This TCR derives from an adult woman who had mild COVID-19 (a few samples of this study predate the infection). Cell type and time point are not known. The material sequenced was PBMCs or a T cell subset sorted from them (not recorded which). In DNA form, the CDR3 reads TGCGCCAGCAGTGAGTTAGGGACTAGCGGGGGGGCCTATACAGATACGCAGTATTTT. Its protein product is CASSELGTSGGAYTDTQYF.